This TCR beta chain stems from a study of shared clonotypes between healthy human individuals. Overall study results and limits: When compared with the clonotypes that were shared by all four sorted-subset donors, the non-shared clonotypes turned out to have lower generation probabilities.

The CDR3 is 14 residues long. V lost 2 bases and J lost 1, with 7 bases in between. Germline V gene data show CDR1 as SGHTA and CDR2 as FQGTGA. Running of the assay took place at deep level. Clones were sequenced by immunoSEQ multiplex PCR, and TCRdb holds only the in-frame ones, with some missing. The table includes approximately 2,300,000 clones, 85% to 95% detected once. Comments on this clone: No antigen is known for it.

The source of this sequence is a man between 18 and 35 years old in good health. Some clones in this sample may be carry-over from other donors' samples. Sequenced: naive CD4+ T cells from PBMCs. Stated subset: CD45RA+ positively selected. The genes are TRBV7-3 and TRBJ2-3; no reliable D call. The CDR3 coding sequence is TGTGCCAGCAGCTTATGGACCGGCACAGATACGCAGTATTTT. It is translated as CASSLWTGTDTQYF.